The source of this T cell receptor (beta chain) is a study of early T cells in non-severe SARS-CoV-2 infection. Trimming left V 7 bases short and J 9 bases short, with 12 bases between. The germline gives CDR1 LNHDA, CDR2 SQIVND (reference sequence). CDR3 size: 12 residues. Unique molecular identifiers were added to individual cDNA molecules. In TCRdb, the 5' RACE reads were re-called with MiXCR into one record per CDR3 protein. The table lists tens of thousands of distinct CDR3 sequences, about a tenth of them singletons, with 4% to 5.5% in the top ten. The sequenced sample was whole blood, obtained at baseline. The chain combines TRBV19 with TRBJ2-2; D unclear. The TCR originated in an adult who was a healthcare worker with PCR-confirmed SARS-CoV-2 infection or an uninfected control (not recorded which). The chain's CDR3 is CASISGGRELFF. The DNA of the CDR3 is TGTGCCAGTATAAGTGGCGGACGGGAGCTGTTTTTT.